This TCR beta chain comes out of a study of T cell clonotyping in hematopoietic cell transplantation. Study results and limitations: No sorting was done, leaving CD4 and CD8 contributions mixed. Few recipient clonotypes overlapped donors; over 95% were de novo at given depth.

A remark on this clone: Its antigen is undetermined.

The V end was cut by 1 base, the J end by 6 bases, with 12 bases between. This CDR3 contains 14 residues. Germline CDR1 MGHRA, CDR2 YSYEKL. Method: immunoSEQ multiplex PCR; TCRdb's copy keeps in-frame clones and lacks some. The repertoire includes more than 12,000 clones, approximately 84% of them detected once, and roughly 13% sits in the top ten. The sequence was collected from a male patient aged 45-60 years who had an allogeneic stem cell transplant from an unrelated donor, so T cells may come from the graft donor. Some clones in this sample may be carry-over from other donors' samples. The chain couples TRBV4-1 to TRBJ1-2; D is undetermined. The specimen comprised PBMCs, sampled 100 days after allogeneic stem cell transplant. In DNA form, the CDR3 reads TGCGCCAGCAGCCAAGGGCCGCGAGAGGATGGCTACACCTTC. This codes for CASSQGPREDGYTF.